The present T cell receptor (beta chain) was sequenced within a study of neurological immune-mediated disorders (dated by TCRdb to between 2017 and 2020). At the level of the whole study: Peripheral blood TCR-beta repertoires from patients with HTLV-I-associated myelopathy (HAM/TSP), patients with multiple sclerosis, and healthy controls were compared in the study using UMI-based sequencing. The approximately 110 TCR-beta libraries included longitudinal samples, technical triplicates and paired sorted CD4+ and CD8+ T-cell subsets alongside PBMC samples. Longitudinal HAM/TSP and healthy donors had 3 time-points each (roughly 3-40 month intervals). Of the roughly 70 subjects in the cohort, some 15 were HAM/TSP patients, 34 were multiple sclerosis patients, and roughly 20 were healthy controls. What the authors observed across the whole study: TCR clonal expansion was highest in HAM/TSP patients and lowest in MS patients, with MS patients falling below even healthy controls. Expanded clones from different subjects shared no identical CDR3 amino acid sequences, which suggests that TCR-beta repertoires were private in all groups.

The table lists this clonotype with many counts. Its antigen is unknown. Per-base quality was not reported, and no clone a single base away is much larger than it. V and J lose 5 bases and 6 bases, and a span of 14 bases separates them. CDR1 and CDR2, per the germline V gene (reference sequence), are SEHNR and FQNEAQ. Its CDR3 holds 13 amino acids, cysteine through phenylalanine. The only DNA kept is the CDR3, 39 bases in frame from the first base. The intended sense of this specimen's time point label: longitudinal time-point 3. Libraries from unsorted PBMCs were made from 2 million PBMCs kept in RNAlater at -80 degrees C until RNA extraction. PBMCs were separated from peripheral blood using Ficoll-Hypaque density gradient centrifugation and then cryopreserved in liquid nitrogen. To synthesize cDNA, template-switch 5'RACE was performed with a primer carrying a 10-nucleotide random unique molecular identifier so that each TCR transcript was tagged. Every sequencing run yielded over 190 million TCR-beta sequences covering 15-18 subjects. The RNeasy kit was used for extraction of total RNA. Using the KAPA Real-time Library Amplification kit, TCR-beta VDJ regions were amplified with primers for the TCR constant region and the 5'RACE anchor. Sample indexes and Illumina adaptors were added in a first PCR, and a second PCR then increased library yield. After Ampure bead purification, the TCR product of roughly 650 bp was size-selected on a 2% E-gel SizeSelection system. Library quality was checked on a Bioanalyzer, concentration was measured with Qubit, and libraries were quantified with the Kapa Library Quantification kit before pooling. Paired-end 2 x 150 bp sequencing of the libraries was performed on an Illumina HiSeq 2500. To increase sequence diversity, about 24-32% phiX was spiked into each library pool. On the authors' methods: The quality-filtered reads were processed with the UMI-based MiGEC pipeline, whose error correction step removed more than 80% of the raw TCR sequences. IMGT germline references were used for alignment of VDJ genes, and clonotypes were defined by a unique CDR3 amino acid sequence together with V-J genes. Clonal expansion, Shannon diversity and CDR3 relatedness were evaluated with VDJtools (CalcPairwiseDistances, ClusterSamples), while phylogenetic trees were built in CLCbio workbench. Using coefficient-of-variation modelling across technical triplicates, the study counted a clone as expanded if it had at least 8 unique UMIs. TCRdb applied fastp at Q25 and MiXCR to the public reads, then kept only in-frame beta chains. Every distinct CDR3 protein forms one entry, paired with its most common genes and DNA. The V and J calls were not made by the authors but by TCRdb's processing. In all, the sample holds 93,000 or so distinct CDR3 sequences, and more than 10% of those were seen once. Of the sample, approximately 3.1% is held by the ten largest clones.

The sequence joins TRBV7-9 to TRBJ2-7, with the D gene too uncertain to name. Source material: PBMCs. This TCR derives from a female donor with HTLV-1-associated myelopathy (HAM/TSP). The nucleotides are TGTGCCAGCAGCCTTAAGGGATCGGTCGAGCAGTACTTC. It codes for CASSLKGSVEQYF.